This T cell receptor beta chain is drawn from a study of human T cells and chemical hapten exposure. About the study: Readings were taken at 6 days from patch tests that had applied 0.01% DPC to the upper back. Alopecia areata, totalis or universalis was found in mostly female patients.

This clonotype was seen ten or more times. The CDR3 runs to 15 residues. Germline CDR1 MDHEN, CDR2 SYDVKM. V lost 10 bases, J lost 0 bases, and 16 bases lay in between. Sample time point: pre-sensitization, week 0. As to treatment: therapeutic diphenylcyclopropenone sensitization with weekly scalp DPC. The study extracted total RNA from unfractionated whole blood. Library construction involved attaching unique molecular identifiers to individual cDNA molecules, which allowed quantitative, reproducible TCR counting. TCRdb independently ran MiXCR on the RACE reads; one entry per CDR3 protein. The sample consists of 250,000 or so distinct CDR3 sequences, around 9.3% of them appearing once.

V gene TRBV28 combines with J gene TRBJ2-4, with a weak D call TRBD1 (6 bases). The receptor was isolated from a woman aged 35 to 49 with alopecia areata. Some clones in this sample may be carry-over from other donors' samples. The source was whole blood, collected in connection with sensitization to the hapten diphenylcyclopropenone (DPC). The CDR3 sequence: CATRGHRVAKNIQYF. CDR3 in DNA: TGTGCCACCAGAGGTCACAGGGTAGCCAAAAACATTCAGTACTTC.